This T cell receptor (beta chain) was obtained from a study of T-cell reconstitution after alpha-beta-depleted transplantation in children. V was clipped by 1 base and J by 8 bases; unmatched bases: 10. The germline V gene encodes CDR1 LGHDT and CDR2 YNNKEL (reference sequence). The length of the CDR3 is 17 residues. This sample's TCRbeta library carried unique molecular identifier barcodes. TCRdb processed the PCR reads anew with MiXCR; each CDR3 protein has one entry. The sample contains about 610,000 distinct CDR3 sequences, roughly 10% of which appear only once. This sequence was found in a human donor who donated a stem cell graft to a child with acute myeloid leukemia. The chain joins TRBV3-1 to TRBJ2-1; TRBD2 agrees at 11 bases. Here the sequenced sample was PBMCs from the stem cell graft donor, taken from the stem cell graft. The CDR3 is CASSQGLLAGENYEQFF. In DNA form, the CDR3 reads TGTGCCAGCAGCCAAGGGTTACTAGCGGGAGAGAACTATGAGCAGTTCTTC.